The clone carrying this TCR beta chain was counted between two and nine times. Its target is unknown. Combining a sample-barcoded 5' primer with a J-beta primer mix, a second PCR ran for roughly 7 to 12 cycles. Each CDR3 protein is one row after TCRdb ran MiXCR on the 5' RACE reads. Of about 1.1 million distinct CDR3 sequences listed, around two fifths are singletons. Donors ranged from about 6 to 90 years old and were healthy Caucasians in Russia. Total RNA was extracted at no less than 5 micrograms per sample. The V and J ends lost 6 bases and 7 bases, in that order; junction bases with no gene match: 5. Germline CDR1 is MNHNS and CDR2 is SASEGT. This CDR3 spans 13 amino acids. The data belong to a study of blood T cells in healthy people across ages. General study points: Naive T cell percentage by flow cytometry tracked strongly with beta diversity. In long-lived donors, naive CD4+ cell counts and diversity exceeded those of aged donors.

J is TRBJ1-5 and V is TRBV6-1; 8 nucleotides match TRBD1. Sequencing was done on a sample of blood. This receptor was obtained from a man between 18 and 35 years old in good health. The CDR3: CASRDRVGQPQHF. The CDR3, as DNA: TGTGCCAGCAGGGACAGGGTCGGACAGCCCCAGCATTTT.